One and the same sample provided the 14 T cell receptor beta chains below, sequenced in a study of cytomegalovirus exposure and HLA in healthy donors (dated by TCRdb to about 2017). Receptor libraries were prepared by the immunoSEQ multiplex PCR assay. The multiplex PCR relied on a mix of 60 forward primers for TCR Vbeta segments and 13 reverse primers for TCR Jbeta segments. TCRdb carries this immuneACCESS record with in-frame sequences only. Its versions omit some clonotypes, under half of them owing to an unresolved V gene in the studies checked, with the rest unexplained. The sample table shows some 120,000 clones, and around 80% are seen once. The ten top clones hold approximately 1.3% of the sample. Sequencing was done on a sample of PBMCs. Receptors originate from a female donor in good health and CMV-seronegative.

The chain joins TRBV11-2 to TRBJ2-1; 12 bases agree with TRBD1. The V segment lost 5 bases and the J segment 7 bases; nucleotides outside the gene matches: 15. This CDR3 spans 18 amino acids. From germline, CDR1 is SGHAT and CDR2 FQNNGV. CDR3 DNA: TGTGCCAGCAGCCAGTTCTCGACGGGGACAGGGGGCCCAAATGAGCAGTTCTTC. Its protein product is CASSQFSTGTGGPNEQFF.

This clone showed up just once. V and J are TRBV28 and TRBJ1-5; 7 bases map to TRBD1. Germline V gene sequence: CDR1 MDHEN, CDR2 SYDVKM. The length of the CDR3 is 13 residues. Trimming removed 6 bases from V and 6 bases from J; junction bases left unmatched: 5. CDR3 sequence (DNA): TGTGCCAGCAGGGAGGGGGCGGGTCAGCCCCAGCATTTT. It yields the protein CASREGAGQPQHF.

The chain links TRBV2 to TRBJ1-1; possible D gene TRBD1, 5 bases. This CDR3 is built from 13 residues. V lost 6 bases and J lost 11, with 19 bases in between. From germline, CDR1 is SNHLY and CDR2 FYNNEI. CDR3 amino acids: CASRVDKPGRAFF. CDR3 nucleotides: TGTGCCAGCAGGGTGGACAAGCCTGGGCGGGCTTTCTTT.

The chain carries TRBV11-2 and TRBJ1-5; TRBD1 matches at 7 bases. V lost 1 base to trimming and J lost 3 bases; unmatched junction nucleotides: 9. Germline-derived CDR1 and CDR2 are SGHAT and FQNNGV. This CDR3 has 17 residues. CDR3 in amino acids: CASSLGVGQGVNQPQHF. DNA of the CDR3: TGTGCCAGCAGCTTAGGGGTAGGGCAGGGGGTCAATCAGCCCCAGCATTTT.

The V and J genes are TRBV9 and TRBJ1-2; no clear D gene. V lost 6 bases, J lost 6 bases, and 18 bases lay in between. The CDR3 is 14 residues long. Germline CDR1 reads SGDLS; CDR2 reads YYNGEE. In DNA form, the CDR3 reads TGTGCCAGCACCTCAGACCAGAGGAAAAATGGCTACACCTTC. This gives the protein CASTSDQRKNGYTF.

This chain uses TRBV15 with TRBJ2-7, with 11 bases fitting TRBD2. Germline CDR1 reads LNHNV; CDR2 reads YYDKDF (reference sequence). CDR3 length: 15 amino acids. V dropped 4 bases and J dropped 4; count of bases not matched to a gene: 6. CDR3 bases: TGTGCCACCAGCATCGGGACTAGCGGAATTTACGAGCAGTACTTC. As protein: CATSIGTSGIYEQYF.

DNA of the CDR3: TGTGCCAGCAGCCTCCTCTACACAGATACGCAGTATTTT. It yields the protein CASSLLYTDTQYF. The chain employs TRBV5-4 and TRBJ2-3; D call uncertain. Germline V gives CDR1 SGHNT, CDR2 YYREEE (reference sequence). Trimming took off 4 bases at V and 2 bases at J, with 8 bases between the two ends. CDR3 length: 13 residues.

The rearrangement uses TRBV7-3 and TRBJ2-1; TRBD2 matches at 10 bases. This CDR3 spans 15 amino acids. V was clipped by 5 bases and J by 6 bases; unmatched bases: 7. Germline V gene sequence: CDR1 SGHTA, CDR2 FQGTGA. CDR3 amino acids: CASSKGLAGVNEQFF. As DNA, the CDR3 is TGTGCCAGCAGCAAGGGTCTAGCGGGAGTCAATGAGCAGTTCTTC.

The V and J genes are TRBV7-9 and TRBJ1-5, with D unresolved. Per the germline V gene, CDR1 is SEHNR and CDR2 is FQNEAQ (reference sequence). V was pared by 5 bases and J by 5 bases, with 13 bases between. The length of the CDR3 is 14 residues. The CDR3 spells CASSTSGRYQPQHF. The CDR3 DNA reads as TGTGCCAGCAGCACATCTGGGAGGTATCAGCCCCAGCATTTT.

DNA of the CDR3: TGTGCCACCTCAGGTCGGAGCAATCAGCCCCAGCATTTT. Its protein is CATSGRSNQPQHF. The chain joins TRBV15 to TRBJ1-5; D not certain. V lost 8 bases and J lost 1, with 9 bases in between. The CDR3 is made up of 13 amino acids. Germline V gives CDR1 LNHNV, CDR2 YYDKDF (reference sequence).

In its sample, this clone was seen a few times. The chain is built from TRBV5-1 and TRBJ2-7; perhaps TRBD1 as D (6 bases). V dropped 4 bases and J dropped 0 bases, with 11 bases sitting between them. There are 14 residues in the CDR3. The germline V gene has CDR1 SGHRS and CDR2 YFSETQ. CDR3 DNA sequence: TGCGCCAGCAGCACGAGGGACAACTCCTACGAGCAGTACTTC. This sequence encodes CASSTRDNSYEQYF.

As DNA, the CDR3 is TGTGCCAGCAGCTTAGATATGGCGGGGGCCGGGGAGCTGTTTTTT. Translated: CASSLDMAGAGELFF. The rearrangement uses TRBV11-2 and TRBJ2-2; 7 bases fit TRBD2. Looked up from germline, CDR1 is SGHAT and CDR2 is FQNNGV. The CDR3 length is 15 residues. V gave up 0 bases and J gave up 6 bases; unmatched junction bases: 4. Filled out from reference TRBV11-2 and TRBJ2-2, the complete variable domain reads EAGVAQSPRYKIIEKRQSVAFWCNPISGHATLYWYQQILGQGPKLLIQFQNNGVVDDSQLPKDRFSAERLKGVDSTLKIQPAKLEDSAVYLCASSLDMAGAGELFFGEGSRLTVL.

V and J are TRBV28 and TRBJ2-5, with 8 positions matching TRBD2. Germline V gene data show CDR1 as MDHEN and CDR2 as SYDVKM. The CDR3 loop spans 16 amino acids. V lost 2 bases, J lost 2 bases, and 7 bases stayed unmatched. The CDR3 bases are TGTGCCAGCAGTTTACGCTCCGGGAGGGGTCAAGAGACCCAGTACTTC. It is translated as CASSLRSGRGQETQYF. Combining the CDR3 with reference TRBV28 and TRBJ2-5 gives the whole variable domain DVKVTQSSRYLVKRTGEKVFLECVQDMDHENMFWYRQDPGLGLRLIYFSYDVKMKEKGDIPEGYSVSREKKERFSLILESASTNQTSMYLCASSLRSGRGQETQYFGPGTRLLVL.

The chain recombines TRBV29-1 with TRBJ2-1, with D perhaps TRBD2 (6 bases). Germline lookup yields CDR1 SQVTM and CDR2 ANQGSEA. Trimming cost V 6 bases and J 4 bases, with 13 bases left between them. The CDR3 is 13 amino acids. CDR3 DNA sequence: TGCAGCGTCAGGGATAGCGGATACAATGAGCAGTTCTTC. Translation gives CSVRDSGYNEQFF.